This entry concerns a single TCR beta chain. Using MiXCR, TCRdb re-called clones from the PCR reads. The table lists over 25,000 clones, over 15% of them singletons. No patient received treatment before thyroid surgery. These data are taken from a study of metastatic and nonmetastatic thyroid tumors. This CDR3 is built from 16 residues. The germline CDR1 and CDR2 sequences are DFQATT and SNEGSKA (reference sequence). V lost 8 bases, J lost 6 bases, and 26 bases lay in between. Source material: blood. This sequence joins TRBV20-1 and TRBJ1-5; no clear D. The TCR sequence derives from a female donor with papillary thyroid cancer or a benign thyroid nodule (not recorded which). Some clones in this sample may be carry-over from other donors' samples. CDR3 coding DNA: TGCAGTTCCCTCCTGCGGGGTAAGGGATCCGGTCAGCCCCAGCATTTT. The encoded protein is CSSLLRGKGSGQPQHF.